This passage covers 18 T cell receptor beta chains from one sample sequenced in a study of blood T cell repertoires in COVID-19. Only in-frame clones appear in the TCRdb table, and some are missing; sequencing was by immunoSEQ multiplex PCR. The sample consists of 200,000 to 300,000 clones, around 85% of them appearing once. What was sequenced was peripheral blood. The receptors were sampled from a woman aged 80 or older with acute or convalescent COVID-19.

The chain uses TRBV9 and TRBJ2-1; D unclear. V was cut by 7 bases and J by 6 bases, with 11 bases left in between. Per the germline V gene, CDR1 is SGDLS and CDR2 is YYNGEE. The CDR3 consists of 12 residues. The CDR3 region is CASPVTINEQFF. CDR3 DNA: TGTGCCAGCCCCGTTACTATCAATGAGCAGTTCTTC.

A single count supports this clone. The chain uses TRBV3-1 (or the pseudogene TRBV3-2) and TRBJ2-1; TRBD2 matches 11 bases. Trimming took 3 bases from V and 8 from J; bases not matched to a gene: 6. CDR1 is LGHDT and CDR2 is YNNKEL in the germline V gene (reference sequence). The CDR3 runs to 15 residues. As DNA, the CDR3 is TGTGCCAGCAGCCACTCTCGACTAGCGGGGCATGAGCAGTTCTTC. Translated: CASSHSRLAGHEQFF.

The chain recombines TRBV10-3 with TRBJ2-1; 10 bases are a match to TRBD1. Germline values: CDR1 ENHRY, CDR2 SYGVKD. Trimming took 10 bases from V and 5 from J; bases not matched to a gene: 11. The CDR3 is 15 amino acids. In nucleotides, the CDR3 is TGTGCCACACACCAGGGGGGACAGGGGAACAATGAGCAGTTCTTC. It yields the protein CATHQGGQGNNEQFF.

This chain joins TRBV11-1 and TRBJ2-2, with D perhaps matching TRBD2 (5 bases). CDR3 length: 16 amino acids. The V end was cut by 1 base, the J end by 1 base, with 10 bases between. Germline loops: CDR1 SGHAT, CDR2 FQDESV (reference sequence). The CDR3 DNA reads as TGTGCCAGCAGCTTAGTTTCGGGATGGAACACCGGGGAGCTGTTTTTT. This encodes CASSLVSGWNTGELFF.

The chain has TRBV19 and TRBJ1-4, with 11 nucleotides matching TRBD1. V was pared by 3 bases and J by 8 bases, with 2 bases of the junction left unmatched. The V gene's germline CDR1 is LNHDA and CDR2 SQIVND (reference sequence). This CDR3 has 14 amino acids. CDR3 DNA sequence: TGTGCCAGTAGTATTCGGACAGGGGGCGAAAAACTGTTTTTT. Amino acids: CASSIRTGGEKLFF.

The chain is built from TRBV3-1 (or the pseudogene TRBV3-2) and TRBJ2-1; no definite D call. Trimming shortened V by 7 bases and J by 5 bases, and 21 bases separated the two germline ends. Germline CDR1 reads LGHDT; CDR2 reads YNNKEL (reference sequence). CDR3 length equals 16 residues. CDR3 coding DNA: TGTGCCAGCACCACTACCTACTTCGGAGAGAACAATGAGCAGTTCTTC. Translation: CASTTTYFGENNEQFF.

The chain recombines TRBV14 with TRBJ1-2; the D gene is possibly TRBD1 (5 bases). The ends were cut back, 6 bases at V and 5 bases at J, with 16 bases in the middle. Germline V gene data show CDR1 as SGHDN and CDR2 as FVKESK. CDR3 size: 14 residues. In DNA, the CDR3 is TGTGCCAGCAGTCAGGGCGGAATCCTATATGGCTACACCTTC. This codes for CASSQGGILYGYTF.

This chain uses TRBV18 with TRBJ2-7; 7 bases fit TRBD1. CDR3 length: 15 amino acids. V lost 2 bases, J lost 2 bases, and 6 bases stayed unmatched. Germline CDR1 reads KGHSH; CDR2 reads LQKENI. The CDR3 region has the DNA TGTGCCAGCTCACCAGAAGCACAGGGGACCTACGAGCAGTACTTC. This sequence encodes CASSPEAQGTYEQYF. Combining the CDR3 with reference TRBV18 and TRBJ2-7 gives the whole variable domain NAGVMQNPRHLVRRRGQEARLRCSPMKGHSHVYWYRQLPEEGLKFMVYLQKENIIDESGMPKERFSAEFPKEGPSILRIQQVVRGDSAAYFCASSPEAQGTYEQYFGPGTRLTVT.

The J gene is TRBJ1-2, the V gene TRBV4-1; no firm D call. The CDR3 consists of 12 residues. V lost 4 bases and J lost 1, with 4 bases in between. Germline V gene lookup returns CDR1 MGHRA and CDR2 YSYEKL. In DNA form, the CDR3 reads TGCGCCAGCAGCCGCAGTAACTATGGCTACACCTTC. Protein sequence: CASSRSNYGYTF.

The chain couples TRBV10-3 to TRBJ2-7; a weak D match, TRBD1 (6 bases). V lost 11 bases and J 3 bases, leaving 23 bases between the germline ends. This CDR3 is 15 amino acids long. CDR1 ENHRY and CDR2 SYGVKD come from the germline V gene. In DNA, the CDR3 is TGTGCCCTTGGCCGCAGGGGCGAGGGGGTCTACGAGCAGTACTTC. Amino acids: CALGRRGEGVYEQYF.

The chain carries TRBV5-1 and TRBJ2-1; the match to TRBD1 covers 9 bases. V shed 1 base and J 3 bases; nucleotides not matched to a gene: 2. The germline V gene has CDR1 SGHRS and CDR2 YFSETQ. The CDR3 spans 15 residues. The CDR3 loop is CASSLRTGDYNEQFF. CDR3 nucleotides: TGCGCCAGCAGCTTGCGGACAGGGGACTACAATGAGCAGTTCTTC.

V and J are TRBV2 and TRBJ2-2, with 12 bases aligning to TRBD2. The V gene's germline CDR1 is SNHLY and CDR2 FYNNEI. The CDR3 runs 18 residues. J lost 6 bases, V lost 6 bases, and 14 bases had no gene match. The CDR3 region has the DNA TGTGCCAGCAGCCCCCTCAGGCTAGCGGGGGGGCAGGCCGGGGAGCTGTTTTTT. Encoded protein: CASSPLRLAGGQAGELFF.

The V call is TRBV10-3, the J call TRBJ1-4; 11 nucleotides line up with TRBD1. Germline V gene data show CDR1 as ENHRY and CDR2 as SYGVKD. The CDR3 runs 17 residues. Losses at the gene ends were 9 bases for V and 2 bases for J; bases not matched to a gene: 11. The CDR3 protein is CAIPGTGGTSTNEKLFF. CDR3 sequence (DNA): TGTGCCATTCCGGGGACAGGGGGTACGTCTACTAATGAAAAACTGTTTTTT.

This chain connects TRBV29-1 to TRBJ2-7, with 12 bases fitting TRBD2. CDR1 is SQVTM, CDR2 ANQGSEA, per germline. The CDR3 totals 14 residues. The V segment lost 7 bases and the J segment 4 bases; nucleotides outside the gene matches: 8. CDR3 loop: CSALTSGSMYEQYF. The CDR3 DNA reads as TGCAGCGCCCTGACTAGCGGGAGTATGTACGAGCAGTACTTC.

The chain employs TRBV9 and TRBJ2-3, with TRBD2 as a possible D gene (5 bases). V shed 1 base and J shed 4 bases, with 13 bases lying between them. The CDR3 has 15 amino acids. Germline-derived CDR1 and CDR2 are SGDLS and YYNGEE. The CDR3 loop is CASSVTPSGADTQYF. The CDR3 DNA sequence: TGTGCCAGCAGCGTAACCCCATCCGGGGCAGATACGCAGTATTTT.

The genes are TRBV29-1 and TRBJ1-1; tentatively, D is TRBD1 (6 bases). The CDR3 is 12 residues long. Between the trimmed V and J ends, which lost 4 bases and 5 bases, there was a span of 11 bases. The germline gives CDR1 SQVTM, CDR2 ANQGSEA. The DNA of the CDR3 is TGCAGCGTTGCAGGGGATTGGACTGAAGCTTTCTTT. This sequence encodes CSVAGDWTEAFF.

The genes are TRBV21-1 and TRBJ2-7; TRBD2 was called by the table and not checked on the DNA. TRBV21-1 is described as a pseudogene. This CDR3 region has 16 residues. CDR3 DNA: TGTGCCAGCAGCCAGGGACTAGCGGGAGTGCGTTGCGAGCAGTACTTC. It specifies CASSQGLAGVRCEQYF.

The CDR3 loop is CASSIIGWRETQYF. The CDR3 nucleotides read TGTGCCAGTAGTATTATAGGGTGGAGGGAGACCCAGTACTTC. The V call is TRBV19, the J call TRBJ2-5, with a tentative D call TRBD2 (5 bases). Trimming shortened V by 3 bases and J by 5 bases, and 13 bases separated the two germline ends. The germline CDR1 and CDR2 sequences are LNHDA and SQIVND (reference sequence). The CDR3 covers 14 residues.